This record concerns one T cell receptor beta chain sequence. This entry comes from a study of blood T cell repertoires in COVID-19. Across the whole study: Spain, Italy and the United States supplied samples that represented acute and convalescent COVID-19.

Sequenced by immunoSEQ multiplex PCR; TCRdb stores in-frame clones only, minus some. This sample has some 26,000 clones, with about 88% found just once. The CDR3 totals 14 residues. Per the germline V gene, CDR1 is MNHEY and CDR2 is SMNVEV (reference sequence). V trimming: 3 bases; J trimming: 4 bases; junction bases outside the gene matches: 2. The chain uses TRBV27 and TRBJ2-3; TRBD1 agrees at 9 bases. The specimen sequenced was peripheral blood. The receptor was derived from a man in his 70s with active COVID-19. The CDR3 DNA reads as TGTGCCAGCAGTTTCGGGACAGGGCCAGATACGCAGTATTTT. It yields the protein CASSFGTGPDTQYF.